A selection of T cell receptor beta chains follows, all from one sample in a study of blood T cell repertoires in COVID-19. The data were produced by immunoSEQ multiplex PCR, yet TCRdb's version contains in-frame clones alone and is incomplete. The sample comprises some 270,000 clones, 84% of which are singletons, and about 1.6% rests with the top ten. The source material was peripheral blood. Every receptor here comes from a middle-aged woman who had recovered from COVID-19. The CDR3 runs from the conserved cysteine through the conserved F or W. The D gene is left open where the match is weak. Size is omitted from some rows. Given values are once, few, many or a class for expanded clones.

CASSLGQERTYNEQFF | TGCGCCAGCAGCTTGGGGCAGGAAAGGACCTACAATGAGCAGTTCTTC | NA | TRBJ2-1 | NA | TRBV5-1 | 16
CASSPPQVLGNTIYF | TGTGCCAGCTCACCACCTCAGGTCTTGGGAAACACCATATATTTT | NA | TRBJ1-3 | NA | TRBV18 | 15
CASGRLSSYNEQFF | TGTGCCAGTGGTCGCCTGAGCTCCTACAATGAGCAGTTCTTC | NA | TRBJ2-1 | NA | TRBV6-5 | 14
CASSIEGTGGHEQFF | TGTGCCAGTAGTATAGAAGGGACAGGGGGCCATGAGCAGTTCTTC | TRBD1 | TRBJ2-1 | NA | TRBV19 | 15
CAISVVTGDEQYF | TGTGCCATCAGTGTAGTAACAGGGGACGAGCAGTACTTC | TRBD1 | TRBJ2-7 | NA | TRBV10-3 | 13
CASSLALVTEAFF | TGTGCCAGCAGCTTAGCCCTAGTAACTGAAGCTTTCTTT | NA | TRBJ1-1 | few | TRBV7-9 | 13
CASRTDRGWTDTQYF | TGTGCCAGCAGAACTGACAGGGGTTGGACAGATACGCAGTATTTT | TRBD1 | TRBJ2-3 | NA | TRBV11-3 | 15
CASSLRTANTNYGYTF | TGTGCCAGCAGTCTAAGGACAGCGAATACTAACTATGGCTACACCTTC | NA | TRBJ1-2 | NA | TRBV6-2/TRBV6-3 | 16
CASSVGPGGETQYF | TGTGCCAGCAGCGTAGGTCCAGGGGGCGAGACCCAGTACTTC | TRBD1 | TRBJ2-5 | NA | TRBV9 | 14
CASSGAGTRSSYNEQFF | TGTGCCAGCAGTGGGGCCGGTACACGGAGCTCCTACAATGAGCAGTTCTTC | NA | TRBJ2-1 | once | TRBV28 | 17
CASSPQTGGDEKLFF | TGTGCCAGCAGTCCCCAGACAGGGGGAGATGAAAAACTGTTTTTT | TRBD1 | TRBJ1-4 | once | TRBV28 | 15
CASTAGQGFQPQHF | TGTGCCAGCACAGCGGGACAGGGGTTTCAGCCCCAGCATTTT | TRBD1 | TRBJ1-5 | NA | TRBV6-5 | 14
CASSLVGGRNTEAFF | TGCGCCAGCAGCTTGGTGGGGGGGAGGAACACTGAAGCTTTCTTT | NA | TRBJ1-1 | NA | TRBV5-1 | 15
CASSVVSVSSTDTQYF | TGTGCCAGCAGCGTAGTTAGCGTTTCTAGCACAGATACGCAGTATTTT | NA | TRBJ2-3 | NA | TRBV9 | 16
CATSAAGDYGYTF | TGTGCCACCAGTGCCGCAGGGGACTATGGCTACACCTTC | NA | TRBJ1-2 | once | TRBV24-1 | 13
CASTERGTQYF | TGTGCCAGCACTGAGCGGGGGACCCAGTACTTC | TRBD2 | TRBJ2-5 | NA | TRBV2 | 11
CASSLGLQENTGELFF | TGCGCCAGCAGCCTTGGCCTACAGGAAAACACCGGGGAGCTGTTTTTT | NA | TRBJ2-2 | NA | TRBV4-1 | 16
CASRNGINQPQHF | TGTGCCAGCAGGAACGGTATAAATCAGCCCCAGCATTTT | NA | TRBJ1-5 | NA | TRBV6-5 | 13
CASNPGGFTGNTIYF | TGTGCCAGCAATCCAGGGGGCTTTACTGGAAACACCATATATTTT | TRBD1 | TRBJ1-3 | NA | TRBV6-5 | 15
CASSNLLETQYF | TGTGCCAGCAGCAATTTATTGGAGACCCAGTACTTC | NA | TRBJ2-5 | once | TRBV7-2 | 12
CASSPGTGVNQPQHF | TGTGCCAGCAGCCCGGGGACAGGGGTCAATCAGCCCCAGCATTTT | TRBD1 | TRBJ1-5 | NA | TRBV7-2 | 15
CASTGTGHTEAFF | TGTGCCAGTACAGGGACAGGGCACACTGAAGCTTTCTTT | TRBD1 | TRBJ1-1 | NA | TRBV25-1 | 13
CASSLVTGGDEKLFF | TGCGCCAGCAGCTTGGTTACAGGGGGTGATGAAAAACTGTTTTTT | TRBD1 | TRBJ1-4 | NA | TRBV5-1 | 15
CAIRGHHDSDEQFF | TGTGCCATCAGGGGACATCACGATTCGGATGAGCAGTTCTTC | NA | TRBJ2-1 | once | TRBV10-3 | 14
CASSPGGGSQPQHF | TGTGCCAGCAGCCCGGGTGGGGGGAGTCAGCCCCAGCATTTT | NA | TRBJ1-5 | NA | TRBV11-2 | 14
CASSFPDSYSNQPQHF | TGTGCCAGCAGCTTCCCCGACAGCTATAGCAATCAGCCCCAGCATTTT | NA | TRBJ1-5 | NA | TRBV28 | 16
CASSLPQGGNEKLFF | TGTGCCAGCAGTTTACCCCAGGGTGGTAATGAAAAACTGTTTTTT | NA | TRBJ1-4 | NA | TRBV28 | 15
CASSLALESNYGYTF | TGTGCCAGCAGCTTGGCCCTAGAGAGTAACTATGGCTACACCTTC | NA | TRBJ1-2 | NA | TRBV5-4 | 15
CASSEAWGGGEQFF | TGTGCCAGCAGTGAAGCGTGGGGGGGCGGTGAGCAGTTCTTC | NA | TRBJ2-1 | NA | TRBV6-1 | 14
CASSSDNSYEQYF | TGCGCCAGCAGCTCCGACAATTCCTACGAGCAGTACTTC | NA | TRBJ2-7 | NA | TRBV5-1 | 13
CASSSRGDNTEAFF | TGTGCCAGCAGCTCCAGGGGGGACAACACTGAAGCTTTCTTT | TRBD1 | TRBJ1-1 | NA | TRBV3-1/TRBV3-2 | 14
CASSKVAGGETQYF | TGTGCCAGCAGCAAAGTGGCCGGGGGAGAGACCCAGTACTTC | NA | TRBJ2-5 | once | TRBV21-1 | 14
CASSGSSYNEQFF | TGTGCCAGCAGCGGGAGCTCCTACAATGAGCAGTTCTTC | NA | TRBJ2-1 | NA | TRBV2 | 13
CAISRTSGGADEQFF | TGTGCCATCAGTAGGACTAGCGGGGGAGCCGATGAGCAGTTCTTC | TRBD2 | TRBJ2-1 | NA | TRBV10-3 | 15
CASSRRGPGYTF | TGTGCCAGCAGCCGGCGGGGGCCTGGCTACACCTTC | NA | TRBJ1-2 | NA | TRBV5-6 | 12
CASSFGTGMNTEAFF | TGTGCCAGCAGTTTTGGGACAGGGATGAACACTGAAGCTTTCTTT | TRBD1 | TRBJ1-1 | NA | TRBV28 | 15
CSASKGYPYEQYF | TGCAGTGCTAGTAAGGGGTACCCCTACGAGCAGTACTTC | NA | TRBJ2-7 | NA | TRBV20-1 | 13
CASSYSGVQPQHF | TGTGCCAGCAGTTACTCGGGAGTCCAGCCCCAGCATTTT | NA | TRBJ1-5 | NA | TRBV6-8 | 13
CASRRQGARQETQYF | TGTGCCAGCAGGCGACAGGGGGCCCGACAAGAGACCCAGTACTTC | TRBD1 | TRBJ2-5 | NA | TRBV5-5 | 15